The 15 T cell receptor beta chains presented below share a single source sample, sequenced in a study of T cells in Graves' hyperthyroidism and ophthalmopathy. RNA transcripts gave rise to amplified TCR beta CDR3 regions. With the HTBI primer set, the TCR CDR3 went through a first round of RT-PCR. TCRdb re-called the multiplex PCR reads through MiXCR, storing one row per CDR3 protein. The sample carries 300,000 to 450,000 distinct CDR3 sequences, 15% to 19% recorded once. Sequenced: blood. Receptor source: a woman in her late teens or twenties with Graves' hyperthyroidism that later progressed to Graves' ophthalmopathy.

The chain has TRBV9 and TRBJ2-1, with D perhaps matching TRBD1 (6 bases). The germline V and J ends were trimmed by 4 bases and 4 bases, with 9 bases remaining between them. This CDR3 spans 13 amino acids. Per germline, CDR1 SGDLS and CDR2 YYNGEE. The CDR3 DNA reads as TGTGCCAGCAGCAACGACAGGTACAATGAGCAGTTCTTC. This gives the protein CASSNDRYNEQFF. Together with reference TRBV9 and TRBJ2-1, the CDR3 gives the full variable domain: DSGVTQTPKHLITATGQRVTLRCSPRSGDLSVYWYQQSLDQGLQFLIQYYNGEERAKGNILERFSAQQFPDLHSELNLSSLELGDSALYFCASSNDRYNEQFFGPGTRLTVL.

This clonotype was recorded many times. The CDR3 DNA is TGTGCCAGCAGCTTAGACCGACAGGGCTCCTACGAGCAGTACTTC. Protein product: CASSLDRQGSYEQYF. The chain recombines TRBV13 with TRBJ2-7, with 7 positions matching TRBD1. The CDR3 has 15 amino acids. Germline trimming cut 1 base from V and 0 bases from J; bases unmatched to any gene: 3. Germline CDR1 and CDR2: PRHDT and FYEKMQ (reference sequence).

This clonotype was detected ten times or more. The rearrangement links TRBV28 to TRBJ2-3; maybe TRBD2 (5 bases). The V end lost 2 bases, the J end lost 2 bases, and 8 bases lay between the germline ends. CDR3 size: 14 residues. The germline V gene has CDR1 MDHEN and CDR2 SYDVKM. The CDR3 loop reads CASSLLGDTDTQYF. DNA of the CDR3: TGTGCCAGCAGTTTACTCGGGGACACAGATACGCAGTATTTT.

The chain joins TRBV6-1 to TRBJ2-7; no reliable D call. The CDR3 contains 13 residues. CDR1 and CDR2 from the germline V gene are MNHNS and SASEGT. Trimming shortened V by 4 bases and J by 1 base, and 8 bases separated the two germline ends. Here the CDR3 DNA reads TGTGCCAGCAGTGCTGCGGTTTCCTACGAGCAGTACTTC. Amino acid sequence: CASSAAVSYEQYF.

Regarding this clonotype: A read error may account for a junction end that differs from germline. The gene calls are TRBV12-3 or TRBV12-4 and TRBJ1-1, with 7 bases aligning to TRBD1. This CDR3 has 17 residues. The CDR3, as DNA: TGTGCCTGCAGGAGTCACAGGGGTTCCCGGAGGAACACTGAAGCTTTCTTT. Its translation is CACRSHRGSRRNTEAFF.

This clonotype was seen at least ten times. The rearrangement uses TRBV27 and TRBJ2-5, with no clear D. Trimming pared 3 bases from V and 4 bases from J, leaving 6 bases between. The CDR3 covers 12 residues. Germline assignment: CDR1 MNHEY and CDR2 SMNVEV (reference sequence). The CDR3 protein is CASSFNGETQYF. CDR3 DNA: TGTGCCAGCAGTTTTAACGGAGAGACCCAGTACTTC.

The table lists this clonotype with many counts. V gene TRBV6-1 combines with J gene TRBJ2-5; 12 nucleotides align to TRBD1. The trim removed 6 bases at V and 5 bases at J, leaving 7 bases unmatched. CDR1 and CDR2 from the germline V gene are MNHNS and SASEGT. The CDR3 covers 15 residues. This CDR3 is CASRPRDRGLETQYF. As DNA, the CDR3 is TGTGCCAGCAGACCCCGGGACAGGGGGCTCGAGACCCAGTACTTC.

The CDR3 here is CSAQSSGRGNTEAFF. DNA of the CDR3: TGCAGCGCCCAGTCTTCCGGCAGGGGAAACACTGAAGCTTTCTTT. J is TRBJ1-1 and V is TRBV29-1; perhaps TRBD1 as D (6 bases). V was trimmed by 7 bases and J by 2 bases, leaving 20 bases between them. The CDR3 contains 15 residues. CDR1 and CDR2 (germline): SQVTM, ANQGSEA.

This clonotype was recorded at least ten times. This sequence joins TRBV7-2 and TRBJ1-1; D is uncertain. Looked up from germline, CDR1 is SGHTA and CDR2 is FQGNSA. This CDR3 spans 11 amino acids. The V gene lost 3 bases and the J gene lost 3 bases, with 2 bases spanning the gap. The CDR3 spells CASSFYTEAFF. The CDR3 DNA is TGTGCCAGCAGCTTTTACACTGAAGCTTTCTTT.

There are a few counts of this clonotype. The chain combines TRBV7-3 with TRBJ2-1; tentative D call: TRBD1 (5 bases). The germline gives CDR1 SGHTA, CDR2 FQGTGA. V was trimmed by 5 bases and J by 14 bases, leaving 25 bases between them. CDR3 length: 15 amino acids. The CDR3 sequence is CASSPQGSDIRMKFF. Here the CDR3 DNA reads TGTGCCAGCAGCCCTCAAGGCTCGGACATTCGGATGAAGTTCTTC.

The rearrangement joins TRBV28 to TRBJ1-2; D is possibly TRBD1 (5 bases). Germline V lookup: CDR1 MDHEN, CDR2 SYDVKM. V lost 6 bases to trimming and J lost 8 bases, with 16 bases between them. The CDR3 covers 13 residues. The CDR3, as DNA: TGTGCCAGCAGCCGGGGCACCCGATCGGGCTACACCTTC. It codes for CASSRGTRSGYTF.

The chain employs TRBV29-1 and TRBJ2-2, with TRBD1 matching over 12 bases. The CDR3 is 13 amino acids. V lost 4 bases, J lost 8 bases, and 2 bases stayed unmatched. Germline V CDR1 and CDR2: SQVTM, ANQGSEA. The chain's CDR3 is CSVGDRGLGELFF. The CDR3 nucleotides are TGCAGCGTTGGGGACAGGGGGCTAGGGGAGCTGTTTTTT.

The sample holds many counts of this clonotype. The chain links TRBV2 to TRBJ2-5; 12 positions match TRBD2. V lost 4 bases to trimming and J lost 3 bases; unmatched junction nucleotides: 0. The CDR3 has 14 amino acids. Germline V gene data show CDR1 as SNHLY and CDR2 as FYNNEI. The DNA for the CDR3 is TGTGCCAGCAGTGGGACTAGCGGGAAAGAGACCCAGTACTTC. It codes for CASSGTSGKETQYF. The full variable domain, completed using reference TRBV2 and TRBJ2-5, is EPEVTQTPSHQVTQMGQEVILRCVPISNHLYFYWYRQILGQKVEFLVSFYNNEISEKSEIFDDQFSVERPDGSNFTLKIRSTKLEDSAMYFCASSGTSGKETQYFGPGTRLLVL.

The DNA of the CDR3 is TGCAGCGTTGAAGTACCGGGACTAGCGGGAGGGTTTAGCACAGATACGCAGTATTTT. This codes for CSVEVPGLAGGFSTDTQYF. J is TRBJ2-3 and V is TRBV29-1; 16 bases agree with TRBD2. CDR3 length: 19 residues. Germline loops: CDR1 SQVTM, CDR2 ANQGSEA. The V and J ends lost 1 base and 0 bases, in that order; junction bases with no gene match: 7.

This clonotype was observed a handful of times. This chain links TRBV20-1 with TRBJ2-7, with 12 bases matching TRBD2. V shed 3 bases, J shed 2 bases, and the junction held 8 bases outside the gene matches. Germline values: CDR1 DFQATT, CDR2 SNEGSKA (reference sequence). The CDR3 totals 16 residues. CDR3 sequence (DNA): TGCAGTGCTAGCCACTCGACTAGCGGGAGCCCCTACGAGCAGTACTTC. As protein: CSASHSTSGSPYEQYF.